This TCR beta chain was recovered during a study of T cell repertoires in cytomegalovirus infection. Across the study: Matching HLA type, along with CMV infection, was indicated by public TCR beta signatures. Overall study results and limits: Ex vivo, HLA-C-restricted CMV-specific TCR beta clonotypes prevailed over the rest of the response.

TCRdb re-called the reads with MiXCR, one entry per CDR3 protein. The profile covers approximately 180,000 distinct CDR3 sequences, with roughly a sixth appearing a single time and approximately 25% taken by the ten largest. This clonotype has a count of ten or more. The antigen is unknown. Looked up from germline, CDR1 is SEHNR and CDR2 is FQNEAQ (reference sequence). V gave up 4 bases and J gave up 3 bases, with 7 bases separating them. There are 12 residues in the CDR3. The chain uses TRBV7-9 and TRBJ2-7, with a possible D match to TRBD2 (5 bases). Sequencing used CD8+ T cells from PBMCs. The TCR sequence derives from a human donor in good health (CMV status not recorded). Some clones in this sample may be carry-over from other donors' samples. This CDR3 is CASSSDYYEQYF. The DNA of the CDR3 is TGTGCCAGCAGCTCAGACTACTACGAGCAGTACTTC. Combining the CDR3 with reference TRBV7-9 and TRBJ2-7 gives the whole variable domain DTGVSQNPRHKITKRGQNVTFRCDPISEHNRLYWYRQTLGQGPEFLTYFQNEAQLEKSRLLSDRFSAERPKGSFSTLEIQRTEQGDSAMYLCASSSDYYEQYFGPGTRLTVT.